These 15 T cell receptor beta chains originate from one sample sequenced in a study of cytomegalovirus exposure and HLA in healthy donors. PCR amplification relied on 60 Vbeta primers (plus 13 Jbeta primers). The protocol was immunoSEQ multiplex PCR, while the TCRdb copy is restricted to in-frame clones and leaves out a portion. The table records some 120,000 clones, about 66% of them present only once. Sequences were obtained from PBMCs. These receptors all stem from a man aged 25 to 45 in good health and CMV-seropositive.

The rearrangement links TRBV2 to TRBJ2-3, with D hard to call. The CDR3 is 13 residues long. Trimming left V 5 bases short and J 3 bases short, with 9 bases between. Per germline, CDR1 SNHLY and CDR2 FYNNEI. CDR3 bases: TGTGCCAGCAGTACACAAATTACAGATACGCAGTATTTT. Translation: CASSTQITDTQYF.

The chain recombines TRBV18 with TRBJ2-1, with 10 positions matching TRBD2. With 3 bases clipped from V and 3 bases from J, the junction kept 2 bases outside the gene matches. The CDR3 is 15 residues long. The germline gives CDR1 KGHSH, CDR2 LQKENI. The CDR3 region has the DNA TGTGCCAGCTCACCGACTAGCGGGCGCTACAATGAGCAGTTCTTC. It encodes CASSPTSGRYNEQFF.

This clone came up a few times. The CDR3 here is CASSEQGLGYGYTF. CDR3 nucleotides: TGTGCCAGCAGTGAACAGGGGTTGGGCTATGGCTACACCTTC. The genes are TRBV28 and TRBJ1-2; 7 positions match TRBD1. J gave up 4 bases and V 5 bases, and 7 bases lay outside the gene matches. Germline CDR1 MDHEN, CDR2 SYDVKM. The CDR3 is 14 residues long.

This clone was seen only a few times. In nucleotides, the CDR3 is TGTGCCAGTAGTCACAGGGGCAGTGAAAAACTGTTTTTT. As protein: CASSHRGSEKLFF. The V call is TRBV19, the J call TRBJ1-4, with 7 positions matching TRBD1. The V segment lost 5 bases and the J segment 7 bases; nucleotides outside the gene matches: 4. Germline CDR1 is LNHDA and CDR2 is SQIVND (reference sequence). CDR3 length equals 13 residues.

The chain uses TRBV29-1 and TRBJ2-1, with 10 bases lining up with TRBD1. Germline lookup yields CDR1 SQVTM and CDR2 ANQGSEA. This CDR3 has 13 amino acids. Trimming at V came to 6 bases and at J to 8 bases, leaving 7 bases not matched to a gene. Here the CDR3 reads CSVGTGVWDEQFF. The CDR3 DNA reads TGCAGCGTCGGGACAGGGGTCTGGGATGAGCAGTTCTTC.

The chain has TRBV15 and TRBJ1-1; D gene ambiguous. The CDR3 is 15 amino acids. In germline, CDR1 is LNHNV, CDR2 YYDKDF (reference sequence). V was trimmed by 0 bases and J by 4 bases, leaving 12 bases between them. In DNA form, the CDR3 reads TGTGCCACCAGCAGAGATCCACAGCTCGGCACTGAAGCTTTCTTT. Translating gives CATSRDPQLGTEAFF.

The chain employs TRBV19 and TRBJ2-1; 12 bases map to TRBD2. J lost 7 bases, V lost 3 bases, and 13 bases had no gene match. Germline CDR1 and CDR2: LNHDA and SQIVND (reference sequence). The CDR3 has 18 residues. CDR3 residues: CASSIPASGRALWNEQFF. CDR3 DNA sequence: TGTGCCAGTAGTATCCCGGCTAGCGGGAGGGCCCTTTGGAATGAGCAGTTCTTC.

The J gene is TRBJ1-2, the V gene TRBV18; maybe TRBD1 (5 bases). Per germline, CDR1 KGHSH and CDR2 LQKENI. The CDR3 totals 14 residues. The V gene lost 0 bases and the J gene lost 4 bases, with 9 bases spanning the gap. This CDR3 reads CASSPPGLVYGYTF. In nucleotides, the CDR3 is TGTGCCAGCTCACCACCGGGACTCGTCTATGGCTACACCTTC.

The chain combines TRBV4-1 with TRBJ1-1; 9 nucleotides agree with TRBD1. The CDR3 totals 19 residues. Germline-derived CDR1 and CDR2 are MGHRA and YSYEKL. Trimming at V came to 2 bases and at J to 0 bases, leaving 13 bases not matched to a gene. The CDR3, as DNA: TGCGCCAGCAGCCAAAAGGGACAGGGTAGTATTTCTTTGAACACTGAAGCTTTCTTT. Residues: CASSQKGQGSISLNTEAFF.

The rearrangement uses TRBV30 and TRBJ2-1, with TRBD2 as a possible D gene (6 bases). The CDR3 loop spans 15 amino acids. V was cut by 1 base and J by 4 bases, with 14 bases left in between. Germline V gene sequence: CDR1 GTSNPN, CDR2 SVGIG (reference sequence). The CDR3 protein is CAWSAGLAQYNEQFF. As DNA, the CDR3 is TGTGCCTGGAGTGCAGGGCTAGCGCAATACAATGAGCAGTTCTTC.

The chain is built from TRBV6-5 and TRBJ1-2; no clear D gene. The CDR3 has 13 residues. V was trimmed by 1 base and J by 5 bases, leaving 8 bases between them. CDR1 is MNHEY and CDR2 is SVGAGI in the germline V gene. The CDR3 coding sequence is TGTGCCAGCAGTTACTTACAGCAATATGGCTACACCTTC. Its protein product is CASSYLQQYGYTF.

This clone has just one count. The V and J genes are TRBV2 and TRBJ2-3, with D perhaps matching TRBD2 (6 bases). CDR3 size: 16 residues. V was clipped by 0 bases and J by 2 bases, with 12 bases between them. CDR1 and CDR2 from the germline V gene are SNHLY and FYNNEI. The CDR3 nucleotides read TGTGCCAGCAGTGAAGCCGCCTGGACTATCACAGATACGCAGTATTTT. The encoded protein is CASSEAAWTITDTQYF.

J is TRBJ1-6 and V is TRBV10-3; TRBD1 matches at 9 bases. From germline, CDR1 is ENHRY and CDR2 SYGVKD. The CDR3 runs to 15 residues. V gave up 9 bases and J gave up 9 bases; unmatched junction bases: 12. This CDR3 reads CAIRQGDREVSPLHF. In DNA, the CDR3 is TGTGCCATAAGGCAAGGGGACAGGGAAGTTTCACCCCTCCACTTT.

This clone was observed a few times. The CDR3 spells CASGSRPDYGYTF. The CDR3 nucleotides read TGTGCCAGCGGATCCAGGCCAGACTATGGCTACACCTTC. The chain carries TRBV2 and TRBJ1-2; no clear D. Trimming removed 8 bases from V and 3 bases from J, with 13 bases in between. The CDR3 loop spans 13 amino acids. The germline V gene encodes CDR1 SNHLY and CDR2 FYNNEI.

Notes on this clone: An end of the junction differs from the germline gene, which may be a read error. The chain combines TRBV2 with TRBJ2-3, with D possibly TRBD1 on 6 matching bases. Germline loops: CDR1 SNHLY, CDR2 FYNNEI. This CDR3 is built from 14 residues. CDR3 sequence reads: CTSSGNRGTDTQYF. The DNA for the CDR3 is TGTACCAGCAGTGGGAACAGGGGCACAGATACGCAGTATTTT.